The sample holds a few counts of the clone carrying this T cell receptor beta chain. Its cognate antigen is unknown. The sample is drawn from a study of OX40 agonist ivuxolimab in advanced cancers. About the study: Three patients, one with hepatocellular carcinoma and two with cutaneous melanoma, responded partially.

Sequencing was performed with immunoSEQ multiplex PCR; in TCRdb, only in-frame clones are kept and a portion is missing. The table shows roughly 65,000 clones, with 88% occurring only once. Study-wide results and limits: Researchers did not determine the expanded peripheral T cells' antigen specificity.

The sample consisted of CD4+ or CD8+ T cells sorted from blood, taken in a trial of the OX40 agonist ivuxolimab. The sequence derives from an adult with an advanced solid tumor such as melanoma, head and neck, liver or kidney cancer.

The CDR3 DNA is TGTGCCAGCTCACCTCGGACTACGGACAGGGGGCGGATGAATGAGCAGTTCTTC. Translation gives CASSPRTTDRGRMNEQFF. This chain uses TRBV18 with TRBJ2-1; 11 nucleotides agree with TRBD1. This CDR3 comprises 18 residues. V shed 3 bases and J 7 bases; nucleotides not matched to a gene: 14. Germline V gene data show CDR1 as KGHSH and CDR2 as LQKENI.